The clone carrying this T cell receptor (beta chain) was found many times. TCRdb re-called the 5' RACE reads with MiXCR, one entry per CDR3 protein. The sample has about 72,000 distinct CDR3 sequences, over 9.5% seen once. These data belong to a study of early T cells in non-severe SARS-CoV-2 infection. The V and J ends lost 6 bases and 4 bases, in that order; junction bases with no gene match: 4. The CDR3 loop spans 13 amino acids. Germline V gene sequence: CDR1 SGHTA, CDR2 FQGTGA. J is TRBJ2-3 and V is TRBV7-3; 7 nucleotides match TRBD2. The specimen comprised whole blood, sampled at baseline. The TCR originated in an adult who was a healthcare worker with PCR-confirmed SARS-CoV-2 infection or an uninfected control (not recorded which). CDR3 sequence reads: CASSPGLADTQYF. The CDR3 nucleotides are TGTGCCAGCAGTCCCGGACTAGCAGATACGCAGTATTTT.